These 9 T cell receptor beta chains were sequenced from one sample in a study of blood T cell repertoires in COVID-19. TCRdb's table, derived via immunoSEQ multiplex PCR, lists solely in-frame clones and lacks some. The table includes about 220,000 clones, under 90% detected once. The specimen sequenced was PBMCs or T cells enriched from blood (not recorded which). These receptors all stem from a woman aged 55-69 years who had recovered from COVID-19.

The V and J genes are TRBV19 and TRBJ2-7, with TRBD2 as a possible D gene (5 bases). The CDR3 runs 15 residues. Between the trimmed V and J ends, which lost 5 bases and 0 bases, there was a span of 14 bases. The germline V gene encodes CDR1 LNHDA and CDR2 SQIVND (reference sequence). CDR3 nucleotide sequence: TGTGCCAGTAGTCCCTGGGGAGCCGCCTCCTACGAGCAGTACTTC. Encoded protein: CASSPWGAASYEQYF.

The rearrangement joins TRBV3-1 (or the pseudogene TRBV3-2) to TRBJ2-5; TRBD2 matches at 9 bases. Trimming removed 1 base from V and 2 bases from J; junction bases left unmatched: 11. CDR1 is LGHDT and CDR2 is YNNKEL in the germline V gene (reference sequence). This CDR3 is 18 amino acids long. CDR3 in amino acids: CASSQVVGSGGPQETQYF. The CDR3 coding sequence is TGTGCCAGCAGCCAAGTCGTGGGTAGCGGGGGTCCGCAAGAGACCCAGTACTTC.

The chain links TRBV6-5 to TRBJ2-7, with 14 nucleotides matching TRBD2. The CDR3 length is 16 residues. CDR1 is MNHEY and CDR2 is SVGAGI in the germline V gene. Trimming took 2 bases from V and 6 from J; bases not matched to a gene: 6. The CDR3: CASSYPGLAGEGEQYF. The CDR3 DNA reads TGTGCCAGCAGTTACCCGGGACTAGCGGGAGAGGGCGAGCAGTACTTC.

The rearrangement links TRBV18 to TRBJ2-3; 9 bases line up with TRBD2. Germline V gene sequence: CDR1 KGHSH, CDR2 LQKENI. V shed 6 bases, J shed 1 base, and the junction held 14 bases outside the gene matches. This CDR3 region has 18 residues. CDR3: CASSKQGSGSGGTDTQYF. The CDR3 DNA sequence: TGTGCCAGCTCGAAACAAGGTAGCGGGAGTGGTGGCACAGATACGCAGTATTTT.

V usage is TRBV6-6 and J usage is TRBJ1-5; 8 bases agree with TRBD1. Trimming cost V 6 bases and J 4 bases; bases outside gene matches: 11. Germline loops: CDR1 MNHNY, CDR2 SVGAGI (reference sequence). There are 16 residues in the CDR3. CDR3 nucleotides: TGTGCCAGCAGCCGGACAGGGAAGGGCCAGAATCAGCCCCAGCATTTT. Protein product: CASSRTGKGQNQPQHF.

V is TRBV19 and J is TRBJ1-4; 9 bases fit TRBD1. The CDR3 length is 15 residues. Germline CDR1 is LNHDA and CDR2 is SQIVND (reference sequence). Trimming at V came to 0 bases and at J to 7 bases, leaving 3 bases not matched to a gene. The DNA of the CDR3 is TGTGCCAGTAGTATAGAAGGGACAGGGAGTGAAAAACTGTTTTTT. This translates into CASSIEGTGSEKLFF.

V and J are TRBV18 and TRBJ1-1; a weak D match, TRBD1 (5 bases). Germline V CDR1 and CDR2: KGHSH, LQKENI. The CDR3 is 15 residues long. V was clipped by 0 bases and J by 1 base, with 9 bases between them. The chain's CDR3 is CASSPPHRRNTEAFF. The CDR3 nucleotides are TGTGCCAGCTCACCACCGCACAGGCGGAACACTGAAGCTTTCTTT.

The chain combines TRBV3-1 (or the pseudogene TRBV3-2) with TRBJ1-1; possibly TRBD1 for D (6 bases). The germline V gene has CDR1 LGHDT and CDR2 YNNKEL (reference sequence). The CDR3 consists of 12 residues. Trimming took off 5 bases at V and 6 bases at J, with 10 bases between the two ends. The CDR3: CASSKQGAEAFF. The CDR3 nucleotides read TGTGCCAGCAGCAAACAGGGCGCTGAAGCTTTCTTT.

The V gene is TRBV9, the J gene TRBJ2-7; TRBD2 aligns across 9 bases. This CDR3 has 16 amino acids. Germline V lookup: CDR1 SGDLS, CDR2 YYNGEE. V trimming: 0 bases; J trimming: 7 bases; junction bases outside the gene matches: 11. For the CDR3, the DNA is TGTGCCAGCAGCGTAGAGGCTAGCGGGGCCCCGGGGGAGCAGTACTTC. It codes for CASSVEASGAPGEQYF.